The source of this T cell receptor (beta chain) is a study of post-analysis software for immune sequencing data. The study's findings and limits: Relative to controls, patients had about five TRBV segments at higher frequency, with TRBV5-6, TRBV5-1 and TRBV20-1 among these.

cDNA libraries of TCR beta carried unique molecular identifiers. TCRdb redid the calling of the PCR reads with MiXCR, one entry per CDR3 protein. The table records hundreds of thousands of distinct CDR3 sequences, over 45% of them present only once. The CDR3 has 12 amino acids. Germline V gives CDR1 SGHDN, CDR2 FVKESK. Trimming took 0 bases from V and 10 from J, leaving 10 bases between them. Of note for this clonotype: Its antigen remains unidentified.

Sequenced: blood. This clonotype was sampled from a girl aged 2 to 10 with multiple sclerosis. This sequence joins TRBV14 and TRBJ2-7; maybe TRBD2 (5 bases). CDR3 nucleotides: TGTGCCAGCAGCCAAGACCCGGGGTCCCAGTACTTC. Translated: CASSQDPGSQYF.